What follows are 9 T cell receptor beta chains derived from one specimen sequenced in a study of shared clonotypes between healthy human individuals. Clones were sequenced by immunoSEQ multiplex PCR, and TCRdb holds only the in-frame ones, with some missing. The sample consists of about 1 million clones, approximately 68% of them appearing once. Sequencing was carried out using memory CD4+ T cells sorted from blood. The subset here: CD45RA-negative fraction. These receptor sequences come from a man between 18 and 35 years old in good health.

This chain connects TRBV27 to TRBJ1-1; TRBD1 might be the D (5 bases). The CDR3 totals 16 residues. Per the germline V gene, CDR1 is MNHEY and CDR2 is SMNVEV (reference sequence). V dropped 6 bases and J dropped 0 bases, with 17 bases sitting between them. CDR3: CASSLQADRMNTEAFF. The CDR3 region has the DNA TGTGCCAGCAGCCTACAAGCCGACAGAATGAACACTGAAGCTTTCTTT.

The genes are TRBV10-2 and TRBJ1-5; D might be TRBD1 (5 bases). Trimming removed 4 bases at V and 6 bases at J, with 10 bases between. Germline V gene sequence: CDR1 WSHSY, CDR2 SAAADI. CDR3 length: 13 amino acids. CDR3 in amino acids: CASSGGVSQPQHF. The CDR3 bases are TGCGCCAGCAGTGGGGGGGTTAGTCAGCCCCAGCATTTT.

This rearrangement joins TRBV4-3 to TRBJ2-3; 9 bases agree with TRBD2. V lost 3 bases and J lost 2; bases outside the gene matches: 9. The length of the CDR3 is 17 residues. Germline loops: CDR1 LGHNA, CDR2 YSLEER. CDR3 in amino acids: CASSQGFSGGFTDTQYF. For the CDR3, the DNA is TGCGCCAGCAGCCAGGGTTTTAGCGGGGGATTCACAGATACGCAGTATTTT.

V is TRBV6-1 and J is TRBJ2-5, with unresolved D. The germline V gene has CDR1 MNHNS and CDR2 SASEGT. V lost 3 bases to trimming and J lost 6 bases, with 11 bases between them. This CDR3 spans 13 amino acids. CDR3 DNA sequence: TGTGCCAGCAGTGAGTCCGTTATTCAGACCCAGTACTTC. The encoded protein is CASSESVIQTQYF.

V gene TRBV6-1 combines with J gene TRBJ1-6; TRBD1 aligns across 10 bases. With 8 bases clipped from V and 6 bases from J, the junction kept 1 base outside the gene matches. The CDR3 runs to 13 residues. CDR1 and CDR2 (germline): MNHNS, SASEGT. CDR3 coding DNA: TGTGCCAGCGGGGACAGGGGTAATTCACCCCTCCACTTT. Protein product: CASGDRGNSPLHF.

This clone was counted only a few times. This rearrangement joins TRBV7-2 to TRBJ2-7, with 11 positions matching TRBD2. There are 14 residues in the CDR3. The germline gives CDR1 SGHTA, CDR2 FQGNSA. V lost 3 bases and J lost 5; bases outside the gene matches: 3. CDR3 sequence: CASSFIAGGHEQYF. CDR3 bases: TGTGCCAGCAGCTTTATAGCGGGAGGGCACGAGCAGTACTTC.

This clone appeared once. The V and J genes are TRBV10-1 and TRBJ2-3; D remains ambiguous. The V end lost 2 bases, the J end lost 5 bases, and 11 bases lay between the germline ends. The germline V gene encodes CDR1 WNHNN and CDR2 SYGVQD (reference sequence). The length of the CDR3 is 14 residues. CDR3 DNA: TGCGCCAGCAGTGAGCGCGCTCCTAAAGATACGCAGTATTTT. Translated: CASSERAPKDTQYF.

The rearrangement uses TRBV5-4 and TRBJ2-5, with a tentative D call TRBD2 (7 bases). The germline V gene has CDR1 SGHNT and CDR2 YYREEE (reference sequence). The CDR3 has 15 residues. Trimming took off 0 bases at V and 5 bases at J, with 14 bases between the two ends. CDR3 loop: CASSLAGRGGETQYF. The DNA of the CDR3 is TGTGCCAGCAGCTTGGCCGGCAGGGGAGGGGAGACCCAGTACTTC. Drawing the rest from reference TRBV5-4 and TRBJ2-5, the complete variable domain is ETGVTQSPTHLIKTRGQQVTLRCSSQSGHNTVSWYQQALGQGPQFIFQYYREEENGRGNFPPRFSGLQFPNYSSELNVNALELDDSALYLCASSLAGRGGETQYFGPGTRLLVL.

This rearrangement joins TRBV7-9 to TRBJ2-4, with 9 bases aligning to TRBD2. The CDR3 length is 15 residues. Losses at the gene ends were 8 bases for V and 1 base for J; bases not matched to a gene: 6. CDR1 and CDR2 from the germline V gene are SEHNR and FQNEAQ (reference sequence). The CDR3 DNA follows: TGTGCCAGCCGTAGCGGGAGCGAGGCCAAAAACATTCAGTACTTC. Translated: CASRSGSEAKNIQYF.